This is a list of T cell receptor beta chains from one sample in a study of beta chain features in type 1 diabetes. Assay used: immunoSEQ multiplex PCR; TCRdb lists only in-frame clones, some missing. The sample yields more than 350,000 clones, 9.5% to 12% seen once. Sequenced input: naive CD4+ T cells from blood. All receptors come from a woman between 18 and 29 years old in good health. CDR3s leave out the opening cysteine and the closing phenylalanine or tryptophan. Fields, in order: V gene, CDR3 protein.

TRBV25-1	ASSLWASGSQETQY
TRBV7-2	ASSARDKVSGANVLT
TRBV25-1	ASSDPQGSGYEQY
TRBV7-9	AGPPLLMNTEAF
TRBV7-9	ASSLEMNTEAF
TRBV27	ASSPLGTGNGYT
TRBV15	ATRPKRWGAWDYGYT
TRBV7-2	ASSLDRAVNGYT
TRBV7-2	ASSYDSHTDTQY
TRBV14	ASSQADTNIQY
TRBV7-9	ASSYPQGVTGELF
TRBV7-2	ASSSSGGGGANVLT
TRBV5-5	ASSFASTGTAIMGQY
TRBV28	ASSTGTFNPNEQF
TRBV29-1	SAGQGTTGAVYTQY
TRBV28	ASSPGQNTGELF
TRBV27	ASSTKGQPYEAF
TRBV15	ATSRTSGGAIHQF
TRBV4-3	ASSQQLGVNTEAF
TRBV7-2	ASSLVTVNTGELF
TRBV20-1	SARKQETQY
TRBV11-3	ASSLVGKDTQY
TRBV5-1	ASRQGTGANVLT
TRBV5-5	ASSHSPDGEQF